The 20 T cell receptor beta chains listed next were all sequenced from one sample in a study of Tregs in tolerant kidney transplant recipients. Sequencing used immunoSEQ multiplex PCR; TCRdb keeps in-frame clones, though not all of them. The table has over 70,000 clones, roughly 90% seen once; the top ten hold roughly 1.6%. The nonmyeloablative bone marrow transplants came from related graft donors, with transient mixed chimerism. Sequencing was performed on CD4+ T cells from blood (PBMCs), taken 24 months after the transplant. These receptors all stem from a human patient who received a combined kidney and bone marrow transplant. The graft donor may be the source of some T cells.

This chain uses TRBV27 with TRBJ2-1, with 8 bases aligning to TRBD2. The CDR3 is 13 amino acids. Germline lookup yields CDR1 MNHEY and CDR2 SMNVEV (reference sequence). J gave up 9 bases and V 4 bases, and 5 bases lay outside the gene matches. The CDR3 region is CASSYLAGREQFF. The CDR3 coding sequence is TGTGCCAGCAGTTACCTAGCGGGCCGTGAGCAGTTCTTC.

Only one count was recorded for this clone. For the CDR3, the DNA is TGTGCCAGCAGTTTATCCACTACGATCATATCAAACGAGCAGTACTTC. Encoded protein: CASSLSTTIISNEQYF. J is TRBJ2-7 and V is TRBV27, with unresolved D. This CDR3 contains 16 residues. V was trimmed by 0 bases and J by 5 bases, leaving 17 bases between them. Germline V CDR1 and CDR2: MNHEY, SMNVEV (reference sequence).

The rearrangement uses TRBV25-1 and TRBJ2-5, with 8 bases lining up with TRBD1. CDR1 MGHDK and CDR2 SYGVNS come from the germline V gene. This CDR3 has 17 amino acids. V was clipped by 1 base and J by 2 bases; unmatched bases: 9. The CDR3 bases are TGTGCCAGCAGTGAATCTTACGGCAGGGGGCGGCAAGAGACCCAGTACTTC. Encoded protein: CASSESYGRGRQETQYF.

The gene calls are TRBV7-2 and TRBJ1-1, with 8 bases matching TRBD1. This CDR3 has 15 residues. CDR1 is SGHTA and CDR2 is FQGNSA in the germline V gene. The V segment lost 2 bases and the J segment 4 bases; nucleotides outside the gene matches: 6. This CDR3 reads CASSLLTGGSTEAFF. CDR3 coding DNA: TGTGCCAGCAGCTTACTTACAGGGGGAAGCACTGAAGCTTTCTTT.

This clone occurred a few times. The rearrangement uses TRBV7-2 and TRBJ2-5, with TRBD1 matching 7 bases. The CDR3 spans 13 residues. Germline V gene lookup returns CDR1 SGHTA and CDR2 FQGNSA. Trimming removed 2 bases from V and 5 bases from J; junction bases left unmatched: 2. In DNA, the CDR3 is TGTGCCAGCAGCTTATCACAGGGGGAGACCCAGTACTTC. Translating it yields CASSLSQGETQYF. Together with reference TRBV7-2 and TRBJ2-5, the CDR3 gives the full variable domain: GAGVSQSPSNKVTEKGKDVELRCDPISGHTALYWYRQSLGQGLEFLIYFQGNSAPDKSGLPSDRFSAERTGGSVSTLTIQRTQQEDSAVYLCASSLSQGETQYFGPGTRLLVL.

This chain connects TRBV14 to TRBJ2-7; D gene uncertain. CDR1 and CDR2 (germline): SGHDN, FVKESK. V was shortened by 4 bases and J by 6 bases, with 13 bases between the two germline ends. The CDR3 has 13 amino acids. The CDR3 region has the DNA TGTGCCAGCAGCCTTCGGCTAGTTAGCGAGCAGTACTTC. This sequence encodes CASSLRLVSEQYF.

The chain couples TRBV5-4 to TRBJ1-6; no reliable D call. Looked up from germline, CDR1 is SGHNT and CDR2 is YYREEE (reference sequence). Trimming took off 0 bases at V and 11 bases at J, with 9 bases between the two ends. The CDR3 is 13 amino acids. DNA of the CDR3: TGTGCCAGCAGCTTGGAGGGAGGGACACCCCTCCACTTT. Its protein is CASSLEGGTPLHF.

The chain joins TRBV19 to TRBJ2-3; 9 bases map to TRBD2. The CDR3 sequence is 15 residues long. The V gene end was trimmed by 4 bases and the J gene end by 1 base; junction bases not matched to a gene: 3. Per germline, CDR1 LNHDA and CDR2 SQIVND (reference sequence). CDR3 loop: CASSSPSGGTDTQYF. The CDR3 bases are TGTGCCAGTAGTAGCCCTAGCGGGGGCACAGATACGCAGTATTTT.

This clone was recorded once. The V and J genes are TRBV6-1 and TRBJ2-5, with 8 bases that match TRBD1. This CDR3 is 14 amino acids long. The J segment lost 1 base and the V segment lost 7 bases, leaving 5 bases of the junction unmatched. Germline CDR1 reads MNHNS; CDR2 reads SASEGT. DNA of the CDR3: TGTGCCAGCAACATGGACAGGGTCCAAGAGACCCAGTACTTC. Translation: CASNMDRVQETQYF.

J is TRBJ2-7 and V is TRBV6-6; 12 nucleotides align to TRBD2. The germline V gene has CDR1 MNHNY and CDR2 SVGAGI (reference sequence). This CDR3 region has 16 residues. With 2 bases clipped from V and 4 bases from J, the junction kept 6 bases outside the gene matches. CDR3 loop: CASSYGLAGPTYEQYF. The CDR3 DNA sequence: TGTGCCAGCAGTTACGGACTAGCGGGACCAACGTACGAGCAGTACTTC.

This clone has only one observation. The V and J genes are TRBV4-1 and TRBJ2-7; 9 positions match TRBD2. CDR3 length equals 17 residues. The V and J ends lost 1 base and 0 bases, in that order; junction bases with no gene match: 7. Per germline, CDR1 MGHRA and CDR2 YSYEKL. As DNA, the CDR3 is TGCGCCAGCAGCCAAGCGGCTAGCGGGGCCCGCTCCTACGAGCAGTACTTC. Translating gives CASSQAASGARSYEQYF.

To note about this clone: This sample also contains other DNA sequences that code for the same CDR3. The chain combines TRBV28 with TRBJ2-3; D not resolved. The germline V and J ends were trimmed by 4 bases and 2 bases, with 13 bases remaining between them. The germline V gene has CDR1 MDHEN and CDR2 SYDVKM. The CDR3 extends over 15 amino acids. The CDR3 here is CASSSPRPHTDTQYF. The CDR3 coding sequence is TGTGCCAGCAGTTCACCCAGGCCCCACACAGATACGCAGTATTTT.

The chain couples TRBV7-8 to TRBJ1-5, with a weak D call TRBD1 (6 bases). The CDR3 extends over 17 amino acids. Germline V gives CDR1 SGHVS, CDR2 FQNEAQ. V lost 0 bases and J 4 bases, leaving 16 bases between the germline ends. The CDR3 protein is CASSLAFPGQANQPQHF. In nucleotides, the CDR3 is TGTGCCAGCAGCTTAGCATTCCCGGGACAAGCGAATCAGCCCCAGCATTTT.

The chain recombines TRBV5-1 with TRBJ2-5; D not resolved. Germline V gene data show CDR1 as SGHRS and CDR2 as YFSETQ. Trimming took off 0 bases at V and 5 bases at J, with 11 bases between the two ends. This CDR3 has 14 residues. CDR3 sequence reads: CASSLDGFSETQYF. The CDR3 DNA reads TGCGCCAGCAGCTTGGACGGGTTTTCCGAGACCCAGTACTTC.

The genes are TRBV11-2 and TRBJ1-6; no reliable D call. The CDR3 extends over 11 amino acids. Germline CDR1 and CDR2: SGHAT and FQNNGV. V was clipped by 2 bases and J by 13 bases, with 6 bases between them. The CDR3 nucleotides are TGTGCCAGCAGCTTATACGGTCCCCTCCACTTT. It specifies CASSLYGPLHF.

V is TRBV7-7 and J is TRBJ2-5, with no clear D. Germline values: CDR1 SSHAT, CDR2 FNYEAQ (reference sequence). This CDR3 has 16 residues. V lost 1 base and J 1 base, leaving 13 bases between the germline ends. CDR3 in amino acids: CASSLGLGSGQETQYF. The CDR3, as DNA: TGTGCCAGCAGCTTAGGTCTGGGTTCGGGCCAAGAGACCCAGTACTTC.

This clone was counted a single time. The chain recombines TRBV5-1 with TRBJ2-1; D is unclear. CDR1 and CDR2 from the germline V gene are SGHRS and YFSETQ. V lost 0 bases to trimming and J lost 5 bases, with 9 bases between them. CDR3 length: 14 residues. The CDR3 nucleotides are TGCGCCAGCAGCTTGGAGGTGCGGCACAATGAGCAGTTCTTC. Amino acids: CASSLEVRHNEQFF.

The chain employs TRBV5-8 and TRBJ2-1; TRBD2 is a possible D gene (5 bases). Germline V gene lookup returns CDR1 SGHTS and CDR2 YDEGEE. The CDR3 has 14 amino acids. V gave up 4 bases and J gave up 9 bases, with 17 bases separating them. Written as DNA, the CDR3 is TGTGCCAGCAGCACCAGGACTTTACGTATTGAGCAGTTCTTC. This gives the protein CASSTRTLRIEQFF.

About this clone: One end of the junction varies from germline; a read error may be responsible. V and J are TRBV7-2 and TRBJ2-3, with 10 bases fitting TRBD2. The CDR3 spans 15 residues. Germline-derived CDR1 and CDR2 are SGHTA and FQGNSA. The CDR3 nucleotides read TGTGCCAGCAGGTTAGCGGGAGGTGCCACAGATACGCAGTATTTT. Translation: CASRLAGGATDTQYF.

This chain links TRBV19 with TRBJ2-3, with TRBD2 identical over 13 bases. Germline V gives CDR1 LNHDA, CDR2 SQIVND (reference sequence). The CDR3 spans 16 residues. Trimming took 6 bases from V and 0 from J; bases not matched to a gene: 3. CDR3 coding DNA: TGTGCCAGTAGACCGGGACTAGCGGGAAGCACAGATACGCAGTATTTT. This codes for CASRPGLAGSTDTQYF.